Below, 7 T cell receptor beta chains from the same sample are listed, as sequenced in a study of memory CD4+ T cells and cytomegalovirus serostatus. Clones were sequenced by immunoSEQ multiplex PCR, and TCRdb holds only the in-frame ones, with some missing. Of about 48,000 clones listed, 78% are singletons. The sort gate was single viable CD3+CD4+CD8-CD45RO+ cells for memory CD4+ T cells. The material sequenced was memory CD4+ T cells from blood. These receptors were obtained from an adult in good health and CMV-seronegative.

This chain uses TRBV6-5 with TRBJ2-1; possible D gene TRBD2, 5 bases. The CDR3 runs to 13 residues. Looked up from germline, CDR1 is MNHEY and CDR2 is SVGAGI. V lost 6 bases and J 4 bases, leaving 10 bases between the germline ends. For the CDR3, the DNA is TGTGCCAGCAGCTCACTAGGATACAATGAGCAGTTCTTC. Translating gives CASSSLGYNEQFF.

The chain is built from TRBV7-9 and TRBJ1-4, with TRBD1 matching over 10 bases. V lost 5 bases to trimming and J lost 7 bases; unmatched junction nucleotides: 4. From germline, CDR1 is SEHNR and CDR2 FQNEAQ (reference sequence). CDR3 length: 14 residues. The CDR3 nucleotides read TGTGCCAGCAGCCGACAGGGGGCGGGTGAAAAACTGTTTTTT. The encoded protein is CASSRQGAGEKLFF.

This clone appeared once. The rearrangement uses TRBV7-6 and TRBJ2-7, with 13 nucleotides matching TRBD2. The CDR3 sequence is 15 residues long. Per germline, CDR1 SGHVS and CDR2 FNYEAQ. With 5 bases clipped from V and 6 bases from J, the junction kept 7 bases outside the gene matches. CDR3 protein: CASSLGLAGVSEQYF. CDR3 DNA: TGTGCCAGCAGCCTCGGACTAGCGGGAGTAAGCGAGCAGTACTTC.

This chain uses TRBV6-6 with TRBJ2-7, with 7 bases matching TRBD2. CDR1 and CDR2 from the germline V gene are MNHNY and SVGAGI (reference sequence). V lost 6 bases and J lost 2; bases outside the gene matches: 4. The CDR3 contains 13 residues. The chain's CDR3 is CASRGGGTYEQYF. For the CDR3, the DNA is TGTGCCAGCAGGGGCGGGGGAACCTACGAGCAGTACTTC.

The chain carries TRBV10-3 and TRBJ1-1; D not resolved. With 0 bases removed from V and 2 bases from J, the gap between germline ends came to 7 bases. CDR3 length equals 14 residues. The germline V gene has CDR1 ENHRY and CDR2 SYGVKD. The CDR3 reads CAISESGGNTEAFF. CDR3 coding DNA: TGTGCCATCAGTGAGTCGGGTGGAAACACTGAAGCTTTCTTT.

This chain connects TRBV5-4 to TRBJ1-4; the D is unclear. The germline V gene has CDR1 SGHNT and CDR2 YYREEE (reference sequence). The CDR3 runs 15 residues. Trimming shortened V by 2 bases and J by 6 bases, and 14 bases separated the two germline ends. The CDR3 sequence is CASSFSLGPDEKLFF. The DNA for the CDR3 is TGTGCCAGCAGCTTTAGTCTCGGGCCAGATGAAAAACTGTTTTTT.

This sequence joins TRBV12-5 and TRBJ2-3; TRBD1 is a possible D gene (6 bases). The CDR3 extends over 17 amino acids. Germline V gene lookup returns CDR1 LGHNT and CDR2 FRNRAP. Trimming removed 2 bases from V and 7 bases from J, with 22 bases in between. The CDR3 protein is CASGLYSGTPGLNTQYF. CDR3 sequence (DNA): TGTGCTAGTGGTTTGTACTCCGGGACACCAGGGTTAAATACGCAGTATTTT.